These 3 T cell receptor beta chains were all obtained from the same sample, sequenced in a study of control samples from healthy donors and cancer patients. Sequencing used immunoSEQ multiplex PCR; TCRdb keeps in-frame clones, though not all of them. This table holds about 120,000 clones, approximately 90% found once. Sequencing was carried out using blood. The receptors derive from a man aged 35 to 55 in good health.

In DNA form, the CDR3 reads TGTGCCAGCAGCTTTAAAACACCCCTCCACTTT. It encodes CASSFKTPLHF. The chain employs TRBV5-8 and TRBJ1-6; D is unclear. V gave up 2 bases and J gave up 11 bases, with 5 bases separating them. Germline-derived CDR1 and CDR2 are SGHTS and YDEGEE. The CDR3 contains 11 residues.

V usage is TRBV7-9 and J usage is TRBJ1-3, with 7 bases that match TRBD1. This CDR3 is 16 amino acids long. The trim removed 6 bases at V and 4 bases at J, leaving 12 bases unmatched. CDR1 is SEHNR and CDR2 is FQNEAQ in the germline V gene (reference sequence). The CDR3 DNA follows: TGTGCCAGCAGTCAGCAGGGGGGGACGCTGGGAAACACCATATATTTT. This codes for CASSQQGGTLGNTIYF.

The chain couples TRBV12-3 or TRBV12-4 to TRBJ1-1; TRBD1 aligns across 7 bases. The length of the CDR3 is 13 residues. V was pared by 5 bases and J by 6 bases, with 6 bases of the junction left unmatched. CDR3 region: CASSLRGSAEAFF. In DNA form, the CDR3 reads TGTGCCAGCAGTCTCAGGGGGAGCGCTGAAGCTTTCTTT.